This T cell receptor beta chain emerged from a study of blood T cell repertoires in COVID-19. As for the study in general: Samples taken during acute and convalescent COVID-19 were collected in the United States, Italy and Spain. T cells, B-cell-depleted T cells, or PBMCs provided the cDNA or gDNA that served as material.

Between the trimmed V and J ends, which lost 0 bases and 6 bases, there was a span of 10 bases. CDR1 and CDR2 from the germline V gene are SGHRS and YFSETQ. The CDR3 has 14 amino acids. Per the original data handling: Cell counts per sample came from amplifying reference gene primers. The data were produced by immunoSEQ multiplex PCR, yet TCRdb's version contains in-frame clones alone and is incomplete. The V and J calls and clone size were taken over from that table, and D and trimming were inferred from the DNA. Among about 120,000 clones listed, approximately 88% were seen once. Sequenced material: peripheral blood. V usage is TRBV5-1 and J usage is TRBJ1-5, with D unresolved. This receptor was taken from a man aged 45 to 65 with acute or convalescent COVID-19. The CDR3 sequence is CASSLDAGSQPQHF. The DNA of the CDR3 is TGCGCCAGCAGCTTGGATGCCGGGAGTCAGCCCCAGCATTTT. The full variable domain, rest sourced from reference TRBV5-1 and TRBJ1-5, is KAGVTQTPRYLIKTRGQQVTLSCSPISGHRSVSWYQQTPGQGLQFLFEYFSETQRNKGNFPGRFSGRQFSNSRSEMNVSTLELGDSALYLCASSLDAGSQPQHFGDGTRLSIL.